The source of this TCR beta chain is a study of control samples from healthy donors and cancer patients. Germline-derived CDR1 and CDR2 are SGHVS and FQNEAQ. This CDR3 is 21 amino acids long. The germline V and J ends were trimmed by 2 bases and 5 bases, with 30 bases remaining between them. Method: immunoSEQ multiplex PCR; TCRdb's copy keeps in-frame clones and lacks some. Altogether approximately 140,000 clones are present, 80% to 95% being singletons, with the ten largest covering roughly 5.5%. The sequence came from a man aged 18 to 29 in good health. The sequenced material came from blood. The chain links TRBV7-8 to TRBJ2-2; possibly TRBD2 for D (7 bases). CDR3 residues: CASSLSWIDLGGRINTGELFF. CDR3 coding DNA: TGTGCCAGCAGCTTAAGTTGGATTGATCTCGGGGGGCGCATAAATACCGGGGAGCTGTTTTTT. The full variable domain, completed using reference TRBV7-8 and TRBJ2-2, is GAGVSQSPRYKVAKRGQDVALRCDPISGHVSLFWYQQALGQGPEFLTYFQNEAQLDKSGLPSDRFFAERPEGSVSTLKIQRTQQEDSAVYLCASSLSWIDLGGRINTGELFFGEGSRLTVL.